A selection of T cell receptor beta chains follows, all from one sample in a study of blood T cell repertoires in COVID-19. Repertoires were generated with immunoSEQ multiplex PCR, while TCRdb's copy carries only in-frame clones and drops some. The table lists 25,000 to 30,000 clones, around 88% of them singletons. Sequencing was performed on peripheral blood. The receptor source for this set is a human donor in a cohort sampled during active COVID-19. The conserved cysteine and the conserved F or W are not part of the CDR3 here.

V	J	CDR3
TRBV24-1	TRBJ1-2	ATSDSGDRGGGYT
TRBV19	TRBJ1-1	ASSSYRVGTEAF
TRBV5-6	TRBJ2-5	ASSLGQGETQY
TRBV11-3	TRBJ2-1	ASSLGPLSGGGYNEQF
TRBV2	TRBJ1-1	ASSDRVANTEAF
TRBV4-3	TRBJ2-7	ASSQNRGGSPYEQY
TRBV5-1	TRBJ2-3	ASSTLGDTDTQY
TRBV19	TRBJ1-1	ASSNRQGEAF
TRBV5-1	TRBJ2-1	ASSPDSYNEQF
TRBV5-6	TRBJ2-5	ASSPVRGALETQY
TRBV3-1/TRBV3-2	TRBJ2-2	ASSQLTSSNTGELF
TRBV5-4	TRBJ2-2	ASSPSLVGRYSTGELF
TRBV23-1	TRBJ2-7	SCCRDGAGVFLPYSYEQY
TRBV7-2	TRBJ2-5	ASSPTLLGTQY
TRBV6-1	TRBJ2-6	ASSGIDSSGANVLT
TRBV6-6	TRBJ1-1	ASRGGGRVTEAF